The rows below give T cell receptor beta chains drawn from one sample of a study of CD4+ T cells in melanoma. Sequencing used immunoSEQ multiplex PCR; TCRdb keeps in-frame clones, though not all of them. The data hold some 120,000 clones, with 92% observed a single time. The sample comprised peripheral blood. The source of these receptors is a human donor with melanoma. Each CDR3 is given without its conserved first and last residue. Not all rows give a size; the values are once, few, many and, for expanded clones, a class.

size	J	V	CDR3
.	TRBJ2-1	TRBV2	ASSLGKLAWGSNEQF
once	TRBJ2-5	TRBV21-1	ASSKNSGTGGLETQY
once	TRBJ1-4	TRBV7-9	ASSPLGGGFDEKLF
.	TRBJ2-5	TRBV5-4	ASSFPTETQY
.	TRBJ1-2	TRBV28	ASSLAAVYGYT
.	TRBJ2-1	TRBV27	ASSLLASSYNEQF
.	TRBJ2-7	TRBV11-2	ASSPGRGRSEQY
.	TRBJ2-2	TRBV2	ASSEASVRGTGELF
.	TRBJ1-5	TRBV7-9	ASSLGAGINQPQH
once	TRBJ1-2	TRBV5-4	ASSDLRRAGYGYT
.	TRBJ2-5	TRBV28	ASNRGTQETQY
once	TRBJ2-1	TRBV9	ASSGGLARVMNEQF
.	TRBJ2-1	TRBV29-1	SVEGRTSYNEQF
.	TRBJ1-2	TRBV5-1	ASSLAGLPGGASYGYT
.	TRBJ2-5	TRBV19	ASSISLLAAEKTQY
.	TRBJ2-7	TRBV6-6	ASSYGGGRDYEQY
.	TRBJ1-5	TRBV5-6	ASSWRGQPQH